The TCR beta chain described here comes from a study of graft-versus-host responses after intestinal transplantation. This table comes from immunoSEQ multiplex PCR, and its TCRdb copy is limited to in-frame clones, with some not included. The sample yields some 87,000 clones, roughly 90% seen once. As for this clone: The antigen is not known.

V was shortened by 4 bases and J by 4 bases, with 17 bases between the two germline ends. CDR1 and CDR2 from the germline V gene are SNHLY and FYNNEI. The CDR3 runs 15 residues. The sequenced sample was unstimulated CD4+ T cells sorted from spleen or lymph node cells, obtained before intestinal transplant. This clonotype was obtained from a human donor who received an intestinal transplant. V and J are TRBV2 and TRBJ2-7, with D perhaps matching TRBD2 (5 bases). CDR3 coding DNA: TGTGCCAGCAGTGTAGATGGGAGTGCCGTTTACGAGCAGTACTTC. It is translated as CASSVDGSAVYEQYF.